The present T cell receptor (beta chain) was sequenced within a study of response to subunit inactivated influenza vaccine. A single record per CDR3 protein comes from TCRdb applying MiXCR to the RT-PCR reads. Among around 750,000 distinct CDR3 sequences, approximately 22% were seen once, and the ten largest hold about 9.4%. V shed 5 bases and J shed 4 bases, with 9 bases lying between them. This CDR3 contains 13 residues. The V gene's germline CDR1 is LNHNV and CDR2 YYDKDF (reference sequence). The sequence derives from a man aged 50-59 years who received an inactivated influenza vaccine. The material was PBMCs from blood, obtained 5 days after vaccination. The rearrangement links TRBV15 to TRBJ2-1, with D uncertain. DNA for the CDR3: TGTGCCACCAGCGGGTGGGGATACAATGAGCAGTTCTTC. This codes for CATSGWGYNEQFF.